A selection of T cell receptor beta chains follows, all from one sample in a study of beta chain features in type 1 diabetes. Clones were sequenced by immunoSEQ multiplex PCR, and TCRdb holds only the in-frame ones, with some missing. The repertoire includes 160,000 or so clones, 6.5% to 10% of them detected once, and more than 0.45% sits in the top ten. The sequenced material came from central memory CD4+ T cells from blood. All receptors derive from a woman between 18 and 30 years old with type 1 diabetes. Both conserved end residues are part of each CDR3. A D gene is named only where the DNA matches it firmly. The listing skips clone size in some rows; elsewhere it reads once, few, many or a size class.

V,J,D,size,DNA,CDR3
TRBV10-3,TRBJ2-1,TRBD2,few,TGTGCCATCAGTGCTAATTACCTCGGGACTAGCGGCTCCAGAACAAGTGAGCAGTTCTTC,CAISANYLGTSGSRTSEQFF
TRBV5-1,TRBJ2-3,TRBD2,few,TGCGCCAGCAGCACGCCGGGACTAGCGGGAGGAAGCACAGATACGCAGTATTTT,CASSTPGLAGGSTDTQYF
TRBV11-3,TRBJ2-7,TRBD1,few,TGTGCCAGCAGCCAGAACAGGGGATCTGGGGAGCAGTACTTC,CASSQNRGSGEQYF
TRBV5-1,TRBJ2-7,TRBD1,.,TGCGCCAGCAGCTTGGTCGGGACAGGGGTGGGGGAGCAGTACTTC,CASSLVGTGVGEQYF
TRBV25-1,TRBJ1-4,.,.,TGTGCCAGCAAGCCCACACTTGGGGGAGGGGGTGAAAAACTGTTTTTT,CASKPTLGGGGEKLFF
TRBV28,TRBJ1-1,.,.,TGTGCCAGCAGTTTATTCGGCAGGGCTTACACTGAAGCTTTCTTT,CASSLFGRAYTEAFF
TRBV2,TRBJ1-6,.,few,TGTGCCAGCAGTGAATTGAGGAATTCACCCCTCCACTTT,CASSELRNSPLHF
TRBV6-5,TRBJ1-5,.,.,TGTGCCAGCAGTCAACAGAGCCTTAGCAATCAGCCCCAGCATTTT,CASSQQSLSNQPQHF
TRBV6-4,TRBJ2-1,TRBD2,few,TGTGCCAGCAGTGATGCGGGCGGGAGGGCCTACAATGAGCAGTTCTTC,CASSDAGGRAYNEQFF
TRBV11-2,TRBJ2-4,TRBD2,.,TGTGCCAGCAGCCCGGGGGGGGGAGGGCTAGGCATTCAGTACTTC,CASSPGGGGLGIQYF